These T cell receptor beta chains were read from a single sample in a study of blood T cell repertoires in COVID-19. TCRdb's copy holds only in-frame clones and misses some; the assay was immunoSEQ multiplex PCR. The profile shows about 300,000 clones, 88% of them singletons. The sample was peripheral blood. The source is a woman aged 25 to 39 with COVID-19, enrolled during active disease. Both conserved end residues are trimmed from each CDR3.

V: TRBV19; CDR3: ASSPGGRNEQF
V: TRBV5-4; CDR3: ASSLNRDEIEAF
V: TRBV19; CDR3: ASSIGLGQGYDYGYT
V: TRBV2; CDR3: ASSVNRGQVDNEQF
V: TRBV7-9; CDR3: ASSTDRVWDSPLH
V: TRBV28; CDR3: ASNPTGSYGYT
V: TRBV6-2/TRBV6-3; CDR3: ASSINRNYGYT
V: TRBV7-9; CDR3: ASSFRQQNYGYT
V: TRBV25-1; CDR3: ASSAHGTDEAF
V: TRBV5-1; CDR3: ASSLTGAAKNIQY
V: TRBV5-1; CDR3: ASSVYGETYEQY
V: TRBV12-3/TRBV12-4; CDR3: ASSTTRSGELF
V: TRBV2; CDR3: ASFQTGGNYGYT
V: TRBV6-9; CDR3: ASSYSLQACTIYNSPLH
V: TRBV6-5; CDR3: ASSYDRGGYSGYT
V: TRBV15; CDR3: ATSRDVDRGNSPLH
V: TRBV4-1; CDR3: ASSQVGVHRYNYGYT
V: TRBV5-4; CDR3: ASSLEAAEYYGYT
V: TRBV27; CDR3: ASSNPGTGSNEQF
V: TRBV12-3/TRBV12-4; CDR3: ASGGAGNEQF
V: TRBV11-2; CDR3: ASSLDLNSPLH
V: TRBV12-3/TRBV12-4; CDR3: ASSSRGPEAF
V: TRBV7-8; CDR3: ASSSPETGKYTGELF
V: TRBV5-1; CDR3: ASRSLREDTEAF
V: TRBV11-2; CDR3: ASTTVTVPYNSPLH
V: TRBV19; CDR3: ASSQRREGNEKLF
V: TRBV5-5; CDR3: ASSRLAAETQY
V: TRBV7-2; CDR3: ASSLDEGGGAEKLF
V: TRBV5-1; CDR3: ASSSYQGTEAF
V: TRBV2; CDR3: AGGRGIDNSPLH
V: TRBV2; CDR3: ERGSYGYT